This T cell receptor beta chain was found in a study of shared clonotypes between healthy human individuals. Study at large: CD4 naive and memory got three plates each, CD8 naive two, CD8 memory one. Notes on the study in general: With several donors compared, around 5% of naive CD4 clonotypes were shared. Only blood samples were collected, and tissue repertoires likely differ.

About this clone itself: The antigen is undetermined.

Original data processing: ImmunoSEQ output lacked quality scores and full-length reads, limiting matched filtering. Generated by immunoSEQ multiplex PCR, the TCRdb table keeps only in-frame clones and is missing some. The V and J calls and clone size come from that table; D and trimming were worked out from the DNA. Of some 660,000 clones listed, around 73% were seen once; the top ten hold 1.5% to 2%. Germline V gene sequence: CDR1 SEHNR, CDR2 FQNEAQ (reference sequence). This CDR3 contains 15 residues. V dropped 5 bases and J dropped 0 bases, with 12 bases sitting between them. This receptor was obtained from a woman aged 30 to 39 in good health. The chain joins TRBV7-9 to TRBJ2-3; D is ambiguous. Sequenced: memory CD4+ T cells sorted from blood. Noted subset: CD45RA-negative fraction. The CDR3 DNA is TGTGCCAGCAGCCTGCGGACGGTCAGCACAGATACGCAGTATTTT. Protein: CASSLRTVSTDTQYF.